Described below is a single TCR beta chain sequence and its context. What it recognizes is unknown. From alopecia areata patients, lesional scalp punch biopsies and peripheral blood were collected. Sorting separated CD4+ and CD8+ T cells out of PBMCs. Sequencing templates came from extracted RNA that was reverse transcribed into cDNA. The method was immunoSEQ multiplex PCR; TCRdb's version includes in-frame clones alone and lacks a portion of them. The table includes some 200,000 clones, approximately 59% detected once. This entry belongs to a study of CD8+ T cells in alopecia areata. Study details: Tofacitinib was taken orally by treated patients, and the dose was 5 to 10 mg twice daily. General observations from the study: Patients shared TCRs less clearly than mice did, possibly owing to HLA.

Germline assignment: CDR1 SGHRS and CDR2 YFSETQ. The CDR3 is made up of 14 amino acids. Trimming removed 7 bases from V and 1 base from J; junction bases left unmatched: 7. This specimen consisted of CD4+ T cells sorted from blood, obtained at week 0. This sequence was found in a human donor with alopecia areata. The chain is built from TRBV5-1 and TRBJ2-5, with 7 bases identical to TRBD1. CDR3 region: CASGRQGRQETQYF. The CDR3 DNA follows: TGCGCCAGCGGGCGACAGGGACGCCAAGAGACCCAGTACTTC.